These 22 T cell receptor beta chains share one sample of origin, sequenced in a study of Ad26.COV2.S vaccination and SARS-CoV-2 variants. Clones were sequenced by immunoSEQ multiplex PCR, and TCRdb holds only the in-frame ones, with some missing. This table holds around 450,000 clones, roughly 88% found once. Treatment denoted: 15 to 20 received Ad26.COV2.S at low or high dose, single or two shots; 5 received placebo; per-sample allocation not given. The study sampled participants on day 63 after the first vaccine or placebo injection. The specimen was peripheral blood, collected in a trial of Ad26.COV2.S vaccine versus placebo. The receptors were sampled from a person aged 18 to 65 who received the Ad26.COV2.S COVID-19 vaccine or a placebo.

The V call is TRBV5-1, the J call TRBJ2-5, with TRBD2 as a possible D gene (5 bases). Germline CDR1 and CDR2: SGHRS and YFSETQ. The CDR3 totals 14 residues. The ends were cut back, 1 base at V and 4 bases at J, with 11 bases in the middle. The CDR3 spells CASSLSSGGETQYF. The CDR3 region has the DNA TGCGCCAGCAGCTTGTCCAGCGGTGGAGAGACCCAGTACTTC. The full variable domain, rest sourced from reference TRBV5-1 and TRBJ2-5, is KAGVTQTPRYLIKTRGQQVTLSCSPISGHRSVSWYQQTPGQGLQFLFEYFSETQRNKGNFPGRFSGRQFSNSRSEMNVSTLELGDSALYLCASSLSSGGETQYFGPGTRLLVL.

The chain couples TRBV12-3 or TRBV12-4 to TRBJ1-1; a possible D gene is TRBD1 (5 bases). The CDR3 loop spans 13 amino acids. Trimming pared 0 bases from V and 11 bases from J, leaving 13 bases between. For the CDR3, the DNA is TGTGCCAGCAGTTTAGCGAGGGGCGCGTTCGCTTTCTTT. Translation gives CASSLARGAFAFF.

The chain couples TRBV5-1 to TRBJ1-5; D perhaps matches TRBD1 (5 bases). Looked up from germline, CDR1 is SGHRS and CDR2 is YFSETQ. Trimming stripped 5 bases from V and 3 bases from J, with 15 bases between. CDR3 length equals 15 residues. CDR3 in amino acids: CASRRGRGVNQPQHF. For the CDR3, the DNA is TGCGCCAGCAGAAGAGGACGGGGGGTCAATCAGCCCCAGCATTTT.

This clone was found once. V and J are TRBV4-2 and TRBJ2-3, with unresolved D. Trimming left V 4 bases short and J 5 bases short, with 16 bases between. CDR1 LGHNA and CDR2 YNFKEQ come from the germline V gene. The CDR3 covers 15 residues. The CDR3 spells CASSRTLERVDTQYF. Here the CDR3 DNA reads TGTGCCAGCAGCCGAACCTTAGAAAGGGTAGATACGCAGTATTTT.

The chain links TRBV7-9 to TRBJ2-5, with unresolved D. The CDR3 totals 13 residues. With 2 bases removed from V and 3 bases from J, the gap between germline ends came to 7 bases. From germline, CDR1 is SEHNR and CDR2 FQNEAQ (reference sequence). CDR3 sequence reads: CASSLSGEETQYF. Here the CDR3 DNA reads TGTGCCAGCAGCTTATCTGGGGAAGAGACCCAGTACTTC.

V usage is TRBV11-2 and J usage is TRBJ1-1, with D perhaps matching TRBD1 (6 bases). CDR1 and CDR2 from the germline V gene are SGHAT and FQNNGV. The ends were cut back, 3 bases at V and 1 base at J, with 12 bases in the middle. This CDR3 has 15 amino acids. CDR3 amino acids: CASSLTQGPNTEAFF. Written as DNA, the CDR3 is TGTGCCAGCAGCTTGACACAGGGCCCGAACACTGAAGCTTTCTTT.

This clone showed up just once. The chain links TRBV15 to TRBJ2-7; TRBD2 aligns across 11 bases. Germline assignment: CDR1 LNHNV and CDR2 YYDKDF (reference sequence). The CDR3 has 16 residues. Trimming cost V 2 bases and J 7 bases; bases outside gene matches: 10. The CDR3 DNA follows: TGTGCCACCAGCAGACTTGGACTAGCGGGTGGGCGGGAGCAGTACTTC. As protein: CATSRLGLAGGREQYF.

V and J are TRBV2 and TRBJ1-5, with D unresolved. Germline CDR1 SNHLY, CDR2 FYNNEI. V lost 5 bases to trimming and J lost 3 bases, with 8 bases between them. This CDR3 has 13 amino acids. CDR3 DNA: TGTGCCAGCAGTCGGGCAGTCAATCAGCCCCAGCATTTT. It codes for CASSRAVNQPQHF.

This clone was counted once. The chain recombines TRBV7-2 with TRBJ2-1, with a weak D call TRBD1 (5 bases). The CDR3 totals 15 residues. Looked up from germline, CDR1 is SGHTA and CDR2 is FQGNSA. Trimming shortened V by 4 bases and J by 3 bases, and 13 bases separated the two germline ends. As DNA, the CDR3 is TGTGCCAGCAGCTACGACAGTGCCCTCTACAATGAGCAGTTCTTC. Translating gives CASSYDSALYNEQFF.

This clone came up once. This rearrangement joins TRBV5-5 to TRBJ2-7, with TRBD1 identical over 10 bases. Germline lookup yields CDR1 SGHKS and CDR2 YYEKEE (reference sequence). This CDR3 has 16 amino acids. V dropped 0 bases and J dropped 4; count of bases not matched to a gene: 7. This CDR3 is CASSLATGGRQYEQYF. As DNA, the CDR3 is TGTGCCAGCAGCTTGGCGACAGGGGGCCGCCAATACGAGCAGTACTTC.

The rearrangement links TRBV7-2 to TRBJ2-2, with TRBD2 matching over 9 bases. This CDR3 comprises 19 residues. The V segment lost 4 bases and the J segment 3 bases; nucleotides outside the gene matches: 15. CDR1 SGHTA and CDR2 FQGNSA come from the germline V gene. This chain's CDR3 is CASSSYASGVRGDTGELFF. The CDR3 nucleotides are TGTGCCAGCAGCTCGTACGCTAGCGGGGTGAGGGGTGACACCGGGGAGCTGTTTTTT.

This CDR3 reads CASSPPGGTGGADTQYF. The CDR3 DNA reads TGTGCCAGCAGCCCCCCTGGGGGGACAGGGGGCGCGGATACGCAGTATTTT. This chain connects TRBV9 to TRBJ2-3, with 12 bases identical to TRBD1. The CDR3 totals 17 residues. Germline V gene lookup returns CDR1 SGDLS and CDR2 YYNGEE. The V segment lost 4 bases and the J segment 6 bases; nucleotides outside the gene matches: 12.

This clone was detected only once. This chain links TRBV18 with TRBJ1-1; a possible D gene is TRBD1 (5 bases). Germline V gene lookup returns CDR1 KGHSH and CDR2 LQKENI. The V and J ends lost 3 bases and 3 bases respectively, with 11 bases between them. The CDR3 loop spans 14 amino acids. The CDR3 DNA sequence: TGTGCCAGCTCACCCGGGGACGAGGACACTGAAGCTTTCTTT. Protein: CASSPGDEDTEAFF.

This rearrangement joins TRBV20-1 to TRBJ2-1; D gene ambiguous. V shed 6 bases and J shed 2 bases, with 5 bases lying between them. Germline values: CDR1 DFQATT, CDR2 SNEGSKA (reference sequence). This CDR3 spans 11 amino acids. The CDR3: CSAAPYNEQFF. CDR3 coding DNA: TGCAGTGCCGCACCCTACAATGAGCAGTTCTTC.

The V gene is TRBV27, the J gene TRBJ2-7; 13 nucleotides agree with TRBD2. The CDR3 spans 15 residues. With 5 bases clipped from V and 5 bases from J, the junction kept 6 bases outside the gene matches. CDR1 and CDR2 from the germline V gene are MNHEY and SMNVEV (reference sequence). In DNA, the CDR3 is TGTGCCAGCAGTCCCTGGACTAGCGGGAGTGACGAGCAGTACTTC. Translation: CASSPWTSGSDEQYF.

The rearrangement joins TRBV5-6 to TRBJ1-1; perhaps TRBD1 as D (6 bases). The ends were cut back, 0 bases at V and 7 bases at J, with 7 bases in the middle. Looked up from germline, CDR1 is SGHDT and CDR2 is YYEEEE. The CDR3 spans 12 residues. CDR3 DNA sequence: TGTGCCAGCAGCTTGGGGACAGTTGAAGCTTTCTTT. It yields the protein CASSLGTVEAFF.

J is TRBJ2-1 and V is TRBV5-1, with 10 bases fitting TRBD2. This CDR3 comprises 15 residues. V was clipped by 6 bases and J by 1 base; unmatched bases: 4. CDR1 SGHRS and CDR2 YFSETQ come from the germline V gene. CDR3 coding DNA: TGCGCCAGCAAGACTAGCGGGCAATCCTACAATGAGCAGTTCTTC. Translated: CASKTSGQSYNEQFF.

This chain links TRBV9 with TRBJ2-7, with D perhaps TRBD1 (5 bases). CDR3 length equals 15 residues. Per the germline V gene, CDR1 is SGDLS and CDR2 is YYNGEE. V shed 3 bases and J shed 2 bases, with 15 bases lying between them. CDR3 in amino acids: CASSAGPQGTYEQYF. CDR3 coding DNA: TGTGCCAGCAGCGCCGGGCCCCAGGGAACCTACGAGCAGTACTTC.

The V gene is TRBV30, the J gene TRBJ2-1; tentatively, D is TRBD1 or TRBD2 (6 bases each). The CDR3 contains 14 residues. Germline V gives CDR1 GTSNPN, CDR2 SVGIG (reference sequence). The V and J ends lost 0 bases and 8 bases respectively, with 14 bases between them. CDR3 nucleotides: TGTGCCTGGAGTGTACCAGGGGAGGTCGATGAGCAGTTCTTC. Translation: CAWSVPGEVDEQFF.

The rearrangement links TRBV7-9 to TRBJ2-1; D might be TRBD1 or TRBD2, each matching 5 bases. The CDR3 loop spans 15 amino acids. V lost 3 bases and J lost 0, with 9 bases in between. Germline V CDR1 and CDR2: SEHNR, FQNEAQ (reference sequence). DNA of the CDR3: TGTGCCAGCAGCTTCCCAGGGAGCTCCTACAATGAGCAGTTCTTC. This sequence encodes CASSFPGSSYNEQFF.

The chain recombines TRBV3-1 (or the pseudogene TRBV3-2) with TRBJ1-1; D possibly corresponds to TRBD1 (5 bases). This CDR3 contains 15 residues. Germline V gene sequence: CDR1 LGHDT, CDR2 YNNKEL (reference sequence). Deletions cut 1 base from V and 0 bases from J, with 9 bases between. CDR3 bases: TGTGCCAGCAGCCAAGGCTGGGGACTGAACACTGAAGCTTTCTTT. This translates into CASSQGWGLNTEAFF.

The chain uses TRBV4-2 and TRBJ2-7, with TRBD1 matching over 8 bases. V was pared by 4 bases and J by 1 base, with 3 bases of the junction left unmatched. The CDR3 runs to 14 residues. Germline-derived CDR1 and CDR2 are LGHNA and YNFKEQ. The chain's CDR3 is CASSRGQGSYEQYF. CDR3 nucleotides: TGTGCCAGCAGCCGTGGACAGGGTTCCTACGAGCAGTACTTC.